The clone carrying this TCR beta chain was picked up a small number of times. Its antigen is still unknown. Germline V gene data show CDR1 as LNHDA and CDR2 as SQIVND (reference sequence). The ends were cut back, 5 bases at V and 8 bases at J, with 19 bases in the middle. The CDR3 totals 15 residues. Expressed TCRB transcripts were sequenced, since all the RNA that had been isolated was reverse transcribed. Measured with immunoSEQ multiplex PCR; TCRdb has only the in-frame clones, and not every one. This table has 300,000 to 400,000 clones, roughly 11% appearing once. The source of the sample is a study of beta chain features in type 1 diabetes. The overall study: No age, gender or cell yield differences were seen between patients and healthy donors. Study-wide results and limits: Shorter TCRB CDR3s, moderately but significantly so, were found in Type 1 diabetes patients in all four CD4+ subsets.

This receptor was taken from a woman aged 30 to 39 in good health. The chain uses TRBV19 and TRBJ2-1, with D possibly being TRBD1 (7 bases). Sequencing was carried out using naive CD4+ T cells from blood. CDR3 coding DNA: TGTGCCAGTAGTCATTGGCCCGACAGGGAGGATGAGCAGTTCTTC. Translation gives CASSHWPDREDEQFF.